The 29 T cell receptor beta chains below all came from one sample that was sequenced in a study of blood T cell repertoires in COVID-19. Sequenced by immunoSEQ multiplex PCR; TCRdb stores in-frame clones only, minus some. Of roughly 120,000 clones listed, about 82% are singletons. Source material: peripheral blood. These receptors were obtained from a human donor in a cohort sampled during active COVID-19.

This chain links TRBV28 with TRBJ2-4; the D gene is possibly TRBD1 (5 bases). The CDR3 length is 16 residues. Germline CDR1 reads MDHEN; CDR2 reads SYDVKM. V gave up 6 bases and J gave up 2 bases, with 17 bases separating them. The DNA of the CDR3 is TGTGCCAGCAGCAGTTTAGGGGATGCTTCCAAAAACATTCAGTACTTC. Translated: CASSSLGDASKNIQYF.

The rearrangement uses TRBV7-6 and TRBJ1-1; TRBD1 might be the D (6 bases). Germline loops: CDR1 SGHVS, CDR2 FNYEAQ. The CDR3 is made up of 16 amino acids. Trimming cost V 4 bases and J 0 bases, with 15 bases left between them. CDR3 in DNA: TGTGCCAGCAGCTGGTCACAGGGTCAGATGAACACTGAAGCTTTCTTT. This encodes CASSWSQGQMNTEAFF.

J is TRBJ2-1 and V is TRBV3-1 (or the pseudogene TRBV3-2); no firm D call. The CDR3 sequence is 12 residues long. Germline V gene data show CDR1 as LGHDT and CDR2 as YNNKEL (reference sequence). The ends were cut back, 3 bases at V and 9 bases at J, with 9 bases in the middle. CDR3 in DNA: TGTGCCAGCAGCCATCTATCTGGTGAGCAGTTCTTC. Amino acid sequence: CASSHLSGEQFF.

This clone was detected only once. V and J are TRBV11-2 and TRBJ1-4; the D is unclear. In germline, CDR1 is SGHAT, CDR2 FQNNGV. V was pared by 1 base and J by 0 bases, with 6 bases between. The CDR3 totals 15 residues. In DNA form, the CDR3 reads TGTGCCAGCAGCTTAGGGAGGGCAACTAATGAAAAACTGTTTTTT. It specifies CASSLGRATNEKLFF.

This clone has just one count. The CDR3 loop is CASGTGIYQETQYF. In DNA, the CDR3 is TGTGCCAGCGGGACAGGGATTTACCAAGAGACCCAGTACTTC. The chain is built from TRBV6-5 and TRBJ2-5; 9 bases align to TRBD1. The V gene's germline CDR1 is MNHEY and CDR2 SVGAGI. Unmatched junction bases numbered 4, after V lost 8 bases and J lost 0 bases. CDR3 size: 14 residues.

CDR3 loop: CAWTQFSGNTIYF. The CDR3 DNA reads TGTGCCTGGACCCAGTTCTCTGGAAACACCATATATTTT. V usage is TRBV30 and J usage is TRBJ1-3; D is undetermined. Germline V CDR1 and CDR2: GTSNPN, SVGIG (reference sequence). This CDR3 spans 13 amino acids. Trimming removed 4 bases at V and 0 bases at J, with 7 bases between.

The CDR3 protein is CASSVGGLLYQPQHF. The CDR3 DNA reads TGTGCCAGCAGCGTAGGGGGACTGTTGTATCAGCCCCAGCATTTT. The genes are TRBV9 and TRBJ1-5, with D possibly matching TRBD1 (5 bases). The germline V gene has CDR1 SGDLS and CDR2 YYNGEE. The CDR3 consists of 15 residues. Trimming shortened V by 0 bases and J by 5 bases, and 12 bases separated the two germline ends.

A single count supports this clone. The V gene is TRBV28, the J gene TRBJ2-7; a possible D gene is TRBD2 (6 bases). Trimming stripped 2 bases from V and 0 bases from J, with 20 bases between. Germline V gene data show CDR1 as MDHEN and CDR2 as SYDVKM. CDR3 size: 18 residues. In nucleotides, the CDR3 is TGTGCCAGCAGTTTACATGGTATTGGGGGACTTAGCTCCTACGAGCAGTACTTC. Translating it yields CASSLHGIGGLSSYEQYF.

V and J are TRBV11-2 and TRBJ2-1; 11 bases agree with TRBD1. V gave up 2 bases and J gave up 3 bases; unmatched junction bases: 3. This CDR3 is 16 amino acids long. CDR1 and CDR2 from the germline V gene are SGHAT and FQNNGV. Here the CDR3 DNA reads TGTGCCAGCAGCTTAACTGGGACAGGGGGCTACAATGAGCAGTTCTTC. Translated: CASSLTGTGGYNEQFF.

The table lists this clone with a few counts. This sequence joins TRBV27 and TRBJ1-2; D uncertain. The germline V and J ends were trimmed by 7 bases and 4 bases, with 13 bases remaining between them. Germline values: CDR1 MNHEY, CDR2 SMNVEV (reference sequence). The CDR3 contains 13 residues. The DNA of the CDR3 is TGTGCCAGCAAAAATACCGGAGGCTATGGCTACACCTTC. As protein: CASKNTGGYGYTF.

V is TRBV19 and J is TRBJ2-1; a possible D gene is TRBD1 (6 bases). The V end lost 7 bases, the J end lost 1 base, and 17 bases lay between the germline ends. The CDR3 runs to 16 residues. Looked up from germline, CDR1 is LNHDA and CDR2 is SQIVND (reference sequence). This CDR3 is CASTTGPQGSYNEQFF. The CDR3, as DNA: TGTGCCAGTACGACGGGCCCCCAGGGGTCCTACAATGAGCAGTTCTTC.

The CDR3 loop reads CASSPDPGGKYEQYF. The CDR3 DNA reads TGTGCCAGCTCACCAGATCCGGGGGGAAAGTACGAGCAGTACTTC. The chain employs TRBV18 and TRBJ2-7; 7 bases are a match to TRBD2. With V trimmed by 2 bases and J by 4 bases, 8 bases remained unmatched. The CDR3 consists of 15 residues. In germline, CDR1 is KGHSH, CDR2 LQKENI.

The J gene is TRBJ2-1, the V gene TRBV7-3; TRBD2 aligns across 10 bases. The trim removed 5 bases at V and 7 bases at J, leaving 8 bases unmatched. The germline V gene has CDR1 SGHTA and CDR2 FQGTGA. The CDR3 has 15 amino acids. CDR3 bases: TGTGCCAGCAGCGCCTCTAGCGGGAGTAGGAATGAGCAGTTCTTC. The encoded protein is CASSASSGSRNEQFF. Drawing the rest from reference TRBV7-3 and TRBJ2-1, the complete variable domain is GAGVSQTPSNKVTEKGKYVELRCDPISGHTALYWYRQSLGQGPEFLIYFQGTGAADDSGLPNDRFFAVRPEGSVSTLKIQRTERGDSAVYLCASSASSGSRNEQFFGPGTRLTVL.

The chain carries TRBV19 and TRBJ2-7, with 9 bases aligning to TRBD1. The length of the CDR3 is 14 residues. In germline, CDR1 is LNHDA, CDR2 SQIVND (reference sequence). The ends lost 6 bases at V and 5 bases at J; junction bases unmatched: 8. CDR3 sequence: CASRTKQGAHEQYF. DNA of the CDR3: TGTGCCAGTAGAACTAAACAGGGGGCCCACGAGCAGTACTTC.

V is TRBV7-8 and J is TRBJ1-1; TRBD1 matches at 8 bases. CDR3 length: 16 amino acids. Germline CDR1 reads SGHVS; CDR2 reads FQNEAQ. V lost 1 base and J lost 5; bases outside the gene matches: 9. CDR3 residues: CASSLVRPTGGTEAFF. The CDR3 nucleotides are TGTGCCAGCAGCTTAGTAAGGCCCACAGGGGGTACTGAAGCTTTCTTT.

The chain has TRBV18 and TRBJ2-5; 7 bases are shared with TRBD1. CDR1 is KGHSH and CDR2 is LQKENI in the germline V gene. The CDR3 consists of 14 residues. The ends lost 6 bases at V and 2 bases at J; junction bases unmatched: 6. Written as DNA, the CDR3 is TGTGCCAGCTCCCCGCGGACAGGACAAGAGACCCAGTACTTC. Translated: CASSPRTGQETQYF.

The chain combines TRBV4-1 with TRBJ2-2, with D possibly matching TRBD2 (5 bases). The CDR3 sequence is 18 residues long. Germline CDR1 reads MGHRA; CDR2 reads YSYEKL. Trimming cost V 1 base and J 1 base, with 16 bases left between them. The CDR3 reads CASSQGAASTLNTGELFF. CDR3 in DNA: TGCGCCAGCAGCCAAGGGGCGGCTAGCACCCTGAACACCGGGGAGCTGTTTTTT.

CDR3 sequence: CASSWDSYNEQFF. CDR3 bases: TGCGCCAGCAGCTGGGACAGTTACAATGAGCAGTTCTTC. The chain couples TRBV5-1 to TRBJ2-1, with 7 nucleotides matching TRBD1. The germline CDR1 and CDR2 sequences are SGHRS and YFSETQ. The CDR3 is 13 amino acids. V trimming: 3 bases; J trimming: 4 bases; junction bases outside the gene matches: 1.

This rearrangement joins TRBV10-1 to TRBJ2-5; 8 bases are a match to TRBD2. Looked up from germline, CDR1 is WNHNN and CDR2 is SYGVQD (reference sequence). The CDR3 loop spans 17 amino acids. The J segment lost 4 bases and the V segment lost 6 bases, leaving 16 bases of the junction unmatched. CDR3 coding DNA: TGCGCCAGCAGCCGTACTAGCGGACCTCTGACGGGAGAGACCCAGTACTTC. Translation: CASSRTSGPLTGETQYF.

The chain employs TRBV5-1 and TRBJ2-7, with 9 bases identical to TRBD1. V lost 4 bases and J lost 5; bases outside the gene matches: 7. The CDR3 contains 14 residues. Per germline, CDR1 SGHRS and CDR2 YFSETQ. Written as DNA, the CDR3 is TGCGCCAGCAGCACGACAGGGGGACCTAACGAGCAGTACTTC. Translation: CASSTTGGPNEQYF.

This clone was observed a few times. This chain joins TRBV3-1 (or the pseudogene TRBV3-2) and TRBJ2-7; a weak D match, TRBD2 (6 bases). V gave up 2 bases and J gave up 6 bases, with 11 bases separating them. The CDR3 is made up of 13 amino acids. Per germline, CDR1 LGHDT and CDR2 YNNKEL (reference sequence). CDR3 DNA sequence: TGTGCCAGCAGCCAAAGTCCGGAGGGCGAGCAGTACTTC. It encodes CASSQSPEGEQYF.

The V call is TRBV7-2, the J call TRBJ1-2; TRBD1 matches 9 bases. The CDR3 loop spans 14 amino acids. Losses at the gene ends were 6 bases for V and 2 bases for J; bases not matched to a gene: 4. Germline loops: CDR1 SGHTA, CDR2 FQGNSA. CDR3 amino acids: CASRATGGNYGYTF. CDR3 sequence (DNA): TGTGCCAGCAGGGCCACAGGGGGCAACTATGGCTACACCTTC.

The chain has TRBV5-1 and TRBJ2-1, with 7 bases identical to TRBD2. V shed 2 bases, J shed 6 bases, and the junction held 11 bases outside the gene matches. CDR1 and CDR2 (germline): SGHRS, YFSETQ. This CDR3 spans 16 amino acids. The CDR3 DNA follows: TGCGCCAGCAGCTTACCGGGACTAAGAACCACCAATGAGCAGTTCTTC. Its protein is CASSLPGLRTTNEQFF.

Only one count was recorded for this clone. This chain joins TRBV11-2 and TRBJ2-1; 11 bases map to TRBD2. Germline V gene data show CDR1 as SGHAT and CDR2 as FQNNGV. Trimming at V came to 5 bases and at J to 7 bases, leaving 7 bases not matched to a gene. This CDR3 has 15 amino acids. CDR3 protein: CASSHPSGRINEQFF. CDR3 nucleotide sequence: TGTGCCAGCAGCCACCCTAGCGGGAGGATAAATGAGCAGTTCTTC.

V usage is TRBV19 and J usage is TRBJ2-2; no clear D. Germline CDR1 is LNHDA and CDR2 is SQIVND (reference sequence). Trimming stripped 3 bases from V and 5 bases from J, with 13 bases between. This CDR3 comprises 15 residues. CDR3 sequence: CASSIQRLGTGELFF. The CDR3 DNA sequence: TGTGCCAGTAGTATCCAGCGTCTTGGGACCGGGGAGCTGTTTTTT.

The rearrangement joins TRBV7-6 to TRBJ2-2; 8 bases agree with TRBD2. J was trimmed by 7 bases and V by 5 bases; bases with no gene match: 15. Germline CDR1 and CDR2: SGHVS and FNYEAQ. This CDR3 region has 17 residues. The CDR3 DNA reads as TGTGCCAGCAGCCACCGGCCGGATAGCGGGGCGGGCGGGGAGCTGTTTTTT. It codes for CASSHRPDSGAGGELFF.

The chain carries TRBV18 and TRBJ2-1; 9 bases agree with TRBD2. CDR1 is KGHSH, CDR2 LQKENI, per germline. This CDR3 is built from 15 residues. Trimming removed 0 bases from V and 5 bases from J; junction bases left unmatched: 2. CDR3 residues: CASSPPASGNNEQFF. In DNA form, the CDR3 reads TGTGCCAGCTCACCACCGGCTAGCGGGAACAATGAGCAGTTCTTC.

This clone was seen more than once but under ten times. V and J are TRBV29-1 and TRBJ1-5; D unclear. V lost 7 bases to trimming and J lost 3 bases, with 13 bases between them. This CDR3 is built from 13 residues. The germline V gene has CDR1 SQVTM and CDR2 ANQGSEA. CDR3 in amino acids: CSARTGINQPQHF. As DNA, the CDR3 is TGCAGCGCCCGCACGGGTATCAATCAGCCCCAGCATTTT. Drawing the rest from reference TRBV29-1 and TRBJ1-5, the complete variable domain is SAVISQKPSRDICQRGTSLTIQCQVDSQVTMMFWYRQQPGQSLTLIATANQGSEATYESGFVIDKFPISRPNLTFSTLTVSNMSPEDSSIYLCSARTGINQPQHFGDGTRLSIL.

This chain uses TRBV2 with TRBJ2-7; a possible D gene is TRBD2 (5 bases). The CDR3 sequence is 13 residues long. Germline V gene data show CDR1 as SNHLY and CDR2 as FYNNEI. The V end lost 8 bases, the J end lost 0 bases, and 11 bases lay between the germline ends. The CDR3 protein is CASLDWSSYEQYF. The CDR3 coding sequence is TGTGCCAGCCTGGACTGGAGCTCCTACGAGCAGTACTTC.